At least ten counts were recorded for the clone carrying this T cell receptor beta chain. What it binds is unknown. Additional autoimmune diseases, uncontrolled infections, pregnancy or lactation disqualified patients. PBMCs were obtained from 10 ml of fresh peripheral blood. Using RNA transcripts, the TCR beta CDR3 regions were amplified. Second-round multiplex PCR followed a first-round RT-PCR using HTBI primers. TCRdb passed the multiplex PCR reads through MiXCR, listing each CDR3 protein once. The sample has roughly 220,000 distinct CDR3 sequences; 40% to 50% are singletons. This sample was included in a study of Graves' ophthalmopathy and Graves' hyperthyroidism. Overall study findings and caveats: Separation of ophthalmopathy from stable hyperthyroidism was achieved by a 13-signature model, at roughly 90% sensitivity and roughly 77% specificity. The model achieved 70.59% sensitivity and 72% to 75% specificity for ophthalmopathy progression.

Germline V gene lookup returns CDR1 SEHNR and CDR2 FQNEAQ (reference sequence). The length of the CDR3 is 17 residues. V was pared by 2 bases and J by 0 bases, with 11 bases between. This rearrangement joins TRBV7-9 to TRBJ2-6, with D unresolved. This receptor was identified in an adult man with Graves' ophthalmopathy. The sample comprised peripheral blood. The CDR3 region has the DNA TGTGCCAGCAGCTTAAGTGGCCCCTACTCTGGGGCCAACGTCCTGACTTTC. This codes for CASSLSGPYSGANVLTF.